The sample holds a few counts of the clone carrying this TCR beta chain. Synthesis of cDNA was performed by 5'RACE using 10-nucleotide random UMIs. Each CDR3 protein is one row after TCRdb ran MiXCR on the 5' RACE reads. The sample comprises 50,000 to 85,000 distinct CDR3 sequences, around 5.2% of which are singletons, and about 2.8% rests with the top ten. The entry originates in a study of neurological immune-mediated disorders. Study overall: The study included around 34 multiple sclerosis patients, approximately 30 relapsing-remitting and 3 secondary progressive.

This CDR3 spans 16 amino acids. V was clipped by 3 bases and J by 0 bases, with 14 bases between them. Per germline, CDR1 SGHVS and CDR2 FNYEAQ. V and J are TRBV7-6 and TRBJ1-1, with D perhaps matching TRBD1 (5 bases). This clonotype was obtained from a woman younger than 45 with multiple sclerosis. The sample comprised PBMCs. DNA for the CDR3: TGTGCCAGCAGCTTGAGGGGAGGTGGAATGAACACTGAAGCTTTCTTT. This encodes CASSLRGGGMNTEAFF.